These T cell receptor beta chains were read from a single sample in a study of shared clonotypes between healthy human individuals. Data came from immunoSEQ multiplex PCR; TCRdb stores just in-frame clones and leaves some out. Here the sample spans about 480,000 clones, roughly 85% being singletons. Sequenced input: PBMCs. The receptor source for this set is a middle-aged woman in good health. Some clones in this sample may be carry-over from other donors' samples. CDR3s include the opening cysteine and the closing phenylalanine or tryptophan. Fields, in order: clone size, D gene, J gene, V gene, CDR3 DNA, CDR3 protein. The D gene is left open where the match is weak. Part of the rows lack a size; the others show once, few, many or a class for expanded clones.

>-|-|TRBJ2-5|TRBV19
TGTGCCAGTAGTTTCTCCGGACAAGAGACCCAGTACTTC
CASSFSGQETQYF
>-|-|TRBJ1-3|TRBV28
TGTGCCAGCAGTTTGAGTACAGGGTATTGGTCTGGAAACACCATATATTTT
CASSLSTGYWSGNTIYF
>once|-|TRBJ1-3|TRBV7-9
TGTGCCAGCAGTCCAGGGGCTGCGGGAAACACCATATATTTT
CASSPGAAGNTIYF
>-|TRBD2|TRBJ2-7|TRBV4-3
TGCGCCAGCAGCCAACAAGCGGGATGGTCCTACGAGCAGTACTTC
CASSQQAGWSYEQYF
>-|-|TRBJ1-2|TRBV28
TGTGCCAGCAGTCTAAACACCCCGAACTATGGCTACACCTTC
CASSLNTPNYGYTF
>once|-|TRBJ1-5|TRBV6-1
TGTGCCTCCGGGGATAGTGGTCAGCCCCAGCATTTT
CASGDSGQPQHF
>-|-|TRBJ2-7|TRBV30
TGTGCCTGGACCCCCCCACCTCGCTTGGGACTCATCTCCTACGAGCAGTACTTC
CAWTPPPRLGLISYEQYF
>-|-|TRBJ2-7|TRBV14
TGTGCCAGCAGCCAAGAGTCACTACGGGGGCAGTACTTC
CASSQESLRGQYF
>-|-|TRBJ2-2|TRBV29-1
TGCAGCGTCGTGAACACCGGGGAGCTGTTTTTT
CSVVNTGELFF
>-|-|TRBJ2-4|TRBV30
TGTGCCTGGAGTGTAATTCTAGGGGAAAACATTCAGTACTTC
CAWSVILGENIQYF
>-|TRBD2|TRBJ2-1|TRBV7-2
TGTGCCAGCAGCTTAGGCGGGAGGAGTTACAATGAGCAGTTCTTC
CASSLGGRSYNEQFF
>-|TRBD2|TRBJ2-1|TRBV7-8
TGTGCCAGCAGCTATATAGCGGGAGAGAATGAGCAGTTCTTC
CASSYIAGENEQFF
>few|TRBD2|TRBJ2-1|TRBV11-3
TGTGCCAGCAGCCTCCGACTAGCAGAATACAATGAGCAGTTCTTC
CASSLRLAEYNEQFF
>-|-|TRBJ2-3|TRBV20-1
TGCAGTGCTAGACCGGAGGATACGCAGTATTTT
CSARPEDTQYF
>-|-|TRBJ2-1|TRBV5-1
TGCGCCAGCAGCTTGGGCCTCAGAGGGGAGGTTAGTTCCTACAATGAGCAGTTCTTC
CASSLGLRGEVSSYNEQFF
>-|-|TRBJ2-5|TRBV5-1
TGCGCCAGCAGCTTGGTCTCTAGCGAGAAAGAGACCCAGTACTTC
CASSLVSSEKETQYF